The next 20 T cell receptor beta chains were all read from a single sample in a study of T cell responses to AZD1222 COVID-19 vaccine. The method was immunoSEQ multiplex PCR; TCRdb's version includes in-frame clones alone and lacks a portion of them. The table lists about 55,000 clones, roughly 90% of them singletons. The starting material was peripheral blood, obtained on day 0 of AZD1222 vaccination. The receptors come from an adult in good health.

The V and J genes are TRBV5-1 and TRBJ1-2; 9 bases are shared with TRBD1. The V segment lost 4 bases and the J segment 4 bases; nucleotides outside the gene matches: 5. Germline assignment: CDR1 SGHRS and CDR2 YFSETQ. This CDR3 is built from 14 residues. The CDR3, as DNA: TGCGCCAGCAGCACTACGGGACAGGGCTATGGCTACACCTTC. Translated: CASSTTGQGYGYTF.

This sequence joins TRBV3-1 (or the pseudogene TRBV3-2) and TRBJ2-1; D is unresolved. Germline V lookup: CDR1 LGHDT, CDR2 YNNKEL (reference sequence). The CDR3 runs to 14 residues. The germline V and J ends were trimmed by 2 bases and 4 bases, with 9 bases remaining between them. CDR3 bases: TGTGCCAGCAGCCAAACGGATATATACAATGAGCAGTTCTTC. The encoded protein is CASSQTDIYNEQFF.

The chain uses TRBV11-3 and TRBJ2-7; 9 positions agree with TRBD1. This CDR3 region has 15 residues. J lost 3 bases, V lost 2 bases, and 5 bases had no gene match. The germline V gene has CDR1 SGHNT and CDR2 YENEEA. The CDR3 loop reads CASSLSGTGNYEQYF. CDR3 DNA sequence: TGTGCCAGCAGCTTATCTGGGACAGGGAACTACGAGCAGTACTTC.

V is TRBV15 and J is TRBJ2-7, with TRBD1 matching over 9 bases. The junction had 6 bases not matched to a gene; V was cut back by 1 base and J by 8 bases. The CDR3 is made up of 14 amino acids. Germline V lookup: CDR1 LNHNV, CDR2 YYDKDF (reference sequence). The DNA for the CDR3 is TGTGCCACCAGCAGAGCGGGGACAGGGAATAAGCAGTACTTC. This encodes CATSRAGTGNKQYF.

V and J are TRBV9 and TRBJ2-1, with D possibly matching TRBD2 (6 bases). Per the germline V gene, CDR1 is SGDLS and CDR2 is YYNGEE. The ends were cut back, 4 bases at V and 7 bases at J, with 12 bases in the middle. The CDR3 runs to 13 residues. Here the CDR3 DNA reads TGTGCCAGCAGCCTAGGGAGCGGGAATGAGCAGTTCTTC. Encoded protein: CASSLGSGNEQFF.

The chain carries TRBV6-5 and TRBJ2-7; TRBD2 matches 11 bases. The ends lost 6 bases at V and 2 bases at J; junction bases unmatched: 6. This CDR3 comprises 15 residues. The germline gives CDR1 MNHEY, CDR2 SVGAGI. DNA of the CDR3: TGTGCCAGCAGCCTTAGCGGGAGGGCGACCTACGAGCAGTACTTC. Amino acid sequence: CASSLSGRATYEQYF.

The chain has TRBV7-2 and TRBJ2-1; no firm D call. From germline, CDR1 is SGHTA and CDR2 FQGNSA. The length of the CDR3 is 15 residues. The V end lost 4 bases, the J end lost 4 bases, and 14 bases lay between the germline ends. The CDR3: CASSSSLDPYNEQFF. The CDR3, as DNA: TGTGCCAGCAGCTCATCTCTAGATCCTTACAATGAGCAGTTCTTC.

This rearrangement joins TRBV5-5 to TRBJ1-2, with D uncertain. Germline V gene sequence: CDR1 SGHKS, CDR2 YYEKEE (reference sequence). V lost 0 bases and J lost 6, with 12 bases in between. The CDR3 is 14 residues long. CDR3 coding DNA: TGTGCCAGCAGCTTGGATCCCCCGTGGGATGGCTACACCTTC. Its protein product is CASSLDPPWDGYTF.

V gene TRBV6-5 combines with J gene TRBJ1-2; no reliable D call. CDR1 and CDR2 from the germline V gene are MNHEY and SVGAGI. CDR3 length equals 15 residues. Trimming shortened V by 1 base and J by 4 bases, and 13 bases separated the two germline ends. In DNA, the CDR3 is TGTGCCAGCAGTTACTTAGGAACAGACTCCTATGGCTACACCTTC. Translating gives CASSYLGTDSYGYTF.

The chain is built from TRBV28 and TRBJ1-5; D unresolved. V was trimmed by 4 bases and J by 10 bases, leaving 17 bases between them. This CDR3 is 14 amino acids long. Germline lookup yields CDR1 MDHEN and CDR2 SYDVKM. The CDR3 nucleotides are TGTGCCAGCAGTTCGGGCAAACTCCTAGATCCCCAGCATTTT. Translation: CASSSGKLLDPQHF.

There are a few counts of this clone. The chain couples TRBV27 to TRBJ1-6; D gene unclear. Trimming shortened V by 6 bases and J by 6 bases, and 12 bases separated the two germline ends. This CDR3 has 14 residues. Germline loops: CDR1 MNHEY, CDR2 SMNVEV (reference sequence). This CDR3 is CASREGSVNSPLHF. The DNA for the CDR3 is TGTGCCAGCAGGGAGGGATCCGTTAATTCACCCCTCCACTTT.

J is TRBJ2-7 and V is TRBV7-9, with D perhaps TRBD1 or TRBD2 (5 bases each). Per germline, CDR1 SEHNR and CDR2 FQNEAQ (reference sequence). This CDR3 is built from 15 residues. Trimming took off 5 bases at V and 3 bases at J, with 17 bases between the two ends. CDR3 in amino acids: CASSGGRMEHYEQYF. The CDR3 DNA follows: TGTGCCAGCAGCGGGGGACGGATGGAACACTACGAGCAGTACTTC.

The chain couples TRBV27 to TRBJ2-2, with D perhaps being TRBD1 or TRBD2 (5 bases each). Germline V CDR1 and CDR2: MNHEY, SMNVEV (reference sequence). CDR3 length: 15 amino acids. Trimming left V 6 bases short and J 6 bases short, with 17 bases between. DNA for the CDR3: TGTGCCAGCAGCCTCAAAGGGGAGACCCCCGGGGAGCTGTTTTTT. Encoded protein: CASSLKGETPGELFF.

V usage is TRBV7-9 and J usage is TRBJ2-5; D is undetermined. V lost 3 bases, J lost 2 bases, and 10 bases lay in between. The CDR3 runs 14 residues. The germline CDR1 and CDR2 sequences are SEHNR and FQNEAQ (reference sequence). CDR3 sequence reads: CASSLGSPQETQYF. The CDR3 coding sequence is TGTGCCAGCAGCTTGGGTAGCCCTCAAGAGACCCAGTACTTC.

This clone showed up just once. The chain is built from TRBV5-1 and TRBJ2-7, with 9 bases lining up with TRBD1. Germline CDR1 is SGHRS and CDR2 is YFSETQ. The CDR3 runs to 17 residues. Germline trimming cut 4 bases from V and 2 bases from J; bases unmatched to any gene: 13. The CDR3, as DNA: TGCGCCAGCAGCCCTAGACAAGGGACAGGGTGGACCTACGAGCAGTACTTC. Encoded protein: CASSPRQGTGWTYEQYF.

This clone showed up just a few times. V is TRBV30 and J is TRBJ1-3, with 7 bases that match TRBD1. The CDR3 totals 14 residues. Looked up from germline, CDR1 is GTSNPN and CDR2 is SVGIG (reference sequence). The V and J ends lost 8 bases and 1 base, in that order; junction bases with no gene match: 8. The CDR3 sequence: CAIQSGGSGNTIYF. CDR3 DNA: TGTGCCATCCAATCAGGGGGATCTGGAAACACCATATATTTT.

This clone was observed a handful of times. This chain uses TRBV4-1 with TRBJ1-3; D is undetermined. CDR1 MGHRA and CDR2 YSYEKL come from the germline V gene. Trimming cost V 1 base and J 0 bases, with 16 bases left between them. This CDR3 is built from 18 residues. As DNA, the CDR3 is TGCGCCAGCAGCCAAGCGGAGGACTCAAACATCTCTGGAAACACCATATATTTT. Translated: CASSQAEDSNISGNTIYF.

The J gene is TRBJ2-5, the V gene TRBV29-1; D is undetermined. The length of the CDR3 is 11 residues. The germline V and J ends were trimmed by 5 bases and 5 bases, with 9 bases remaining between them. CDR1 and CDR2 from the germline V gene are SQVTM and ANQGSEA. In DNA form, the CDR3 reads TGCAGCGTTACTGGGTGGGAGACCCAGTACTTC. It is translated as CSVTGWETQYF.

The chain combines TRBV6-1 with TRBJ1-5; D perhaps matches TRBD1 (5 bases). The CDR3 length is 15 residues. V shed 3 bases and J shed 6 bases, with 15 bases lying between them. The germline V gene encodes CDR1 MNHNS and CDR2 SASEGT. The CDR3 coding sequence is TGTGCCAGCAGTGACCCCGAGACAGTTGCTCAGCCCCAGCATTTT. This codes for CASSDPETVAQPQHF.

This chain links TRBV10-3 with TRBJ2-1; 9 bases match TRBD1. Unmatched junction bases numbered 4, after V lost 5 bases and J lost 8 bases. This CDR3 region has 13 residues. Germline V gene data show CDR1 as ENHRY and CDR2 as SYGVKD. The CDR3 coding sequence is TGTGCCATCAGTAAGGACAGGGGCGATGAGCAGTTCTTC. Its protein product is CAISKDRGDEQFF.